The TCR beta chain described here comes from a study of control samples from healthy donors and cancer patients. TCRdb keeps only in-frame clones here, not all; method: immunoSEQ multiplex PCR. The sample gives some 64,000 clones, more than 75% of which show up once; about 2.2% is in the top ten. Sequencing was performed on PBMCs. This TCR was sampled from a woman aged 45-59 years with head and neck cancer.

The CDR3 sequence is CASSFALAGGPEQFF. In DNA, the CDR3 is TGCGCCAGCAGCTTCGCACTAGCGGGGGGCCCTGAGCAGTTCTTC. V and J are TRBV5-1 and TRBJ2-1, with TRBD2 identical over 12 bases. CDR1 is SGHRS and CDR2 is YFSETQ in the germline V gene. This CDR3 comprises 15 residues. With 2 bases clipped from V and 9 bases from J, the junction kept 6 bases outside the gene matches.